This entry lists 13 T cell receptor beta chains sequenced from one sample in a study of shared clonotypes between healthy human individuals. Only CD45RO-negative cells positively selected for CCR7 counted as naive CD8 cells, so terminally differentiated effector memory CD45RA+ cells were excluded. Clones were sequenced by immunoSEQ multiplex PCR, and TCRdb holds only the in-frame ones, with some missing. The repertoire holds roughly 570,000 clones, nearly 98% seen once, with approximately 0.3% in the top ten. What was sequenced was naive CD8+ T cells sorted from blood. The receptors here all came from a man aged 25-45 years in good health.

The chain combines TRBV9 with TRBJ1-2; D is possibly TRBD1 (5 bases). The CDR3 loop spans 13 amino acids. With 7 bases removed from V and 3 bases from J, the gap between germline ends came to 13 bases. Germline lookup yields CDR1 SGDLS and CDR2 YYNGEE. The CDR3 sequence: CASVDRGYYGYTF. For the CDR3, the DNA is TGTGCCAGCGTCGATAGGGGTTACTATGGCTACACCTTC.

V usage is TRBV10-3 and J usage is TRBJ2-1, with a weak D call TRBD2 (6 bases). Trimming took 6 bases from V and 10 from J, leaving 19 bases between them. The CDR3 consists of 14 residues. CDR1 ENHRY and CDR2 SYGVKD come from the germline V gene. The CDR3: CAIRREDPMNEQFF. The DNA of the CDR3 is TGTGCCATCAGGCGGGAAGACCCAATGAACGAGCAGTTCTTC.

The rearrangement uses TRBV7-9 and TRBJ1-4; the D gene is possibly TRBD1 (5 bases). CDR1 is SEHNR and CDR2 is FQNEAQ in the germline V gene (reference sequence). V lost 6 bases to trimming and J lost 5 bases, with 13 bases between them. CDR3 size: 14 residues. CDR3 DNA sequence: TGTGCCAGCAGACCTCAGGGATCAAATGAAAAACTGTTTTTT. Its protein is CASRPQGSNEKLFF.

The chain carries TRBV5-1 and TRBJ2-2, with D perhaps matching TRBD2 (6 bases). Germline assignment: CDR1 SGHRS and CDR2 YFSETQ. CDR3 length: 14 amino acids. V was shortened by 4 bases and J by 2 bases, with 9 bases between the two germline ends. This CDR3 reads CASSASANTGELFF. The DNA of the CDR3 is TGCGCCAGCAGCGCTAGCGCCAACACCGGGGAGCTGTTTTTT.

This clone showed up just once. V usage is TRBV4-3 and J usage is TRBJ2-3; TRBD2 aligns across 7 bases. The length of the CDR3 is 17 residues. Unmatched junction bases numbered 6, after V lost 0 bases and J lost 0 bases. Germline CDR1 is LGHNA and CDR2 is YSLEER. For the CDR3, the DNA is TGCGCCAGCAGCCAAGATTTTCTAGCGGCTAGCACAGATACGCAGTATTTT. This encodes CASSQDFLAASTDTQYF.

The chain joins TRBV30 to TRBJ2-3; tentative D call: TRBD1 (5 bases). The CDR3 sequence is 14 residues long. V lost 0 bases to trimming and J lost 4 bases, with 11 bases between them. Per the germline V gene, CDR1 is GTSNPN and CDR2 is SVGIG (reference sequence). The CDR3 sequence is CAWSVGAGPDTQYF. The CDR3 coding sequence is TGTGCCTGGAGTGTAGGTGCAGGGCCAGATACGCAGTATTTT.

The chain uses TRBV18 and TRBJ2-6, with TRBD2 as a possible D gene (6 bases). CDR1 is KGHSH, CDR2 LQKENI, per germline. V was shortened by 3 bases and J by 2 bases, with 20 bases between the two germline ends. The length of the CDR3 is 19 residues. The CDR3 DNA follows: TGTGCCAGCTCACCTAGCAGAGGGGAGGACCTCCCTGGGGCCAACGTCCTGACTTTC. This codes for CASSPSRGEDLPGANVLTF. Complete variable domain (other parts from reference TRBV18 and TRBJ2-6): NAGVMQNPRHLVRRRGQEARLRCSPMKGHSHVYWYRQLPEEGLKFMVYLQKENIIDESGMPKERFSAEFPKEGPSILRIQQVVRGDSAAYFCASSPSRGEDLPGANVLTFGAGSRLTVL.

The chain has TRBV6-6 and TRBJ2-1, with TRBD1 as a possible D gene (6 bases). CDR1 is MNHNY, CDR2 SVGAGI, per germline (reference sequence). V lost 6 bases, J lost 0 bases, and 12 bases lay in between. The CDR3 runs 15 residues. The CDR3 spells CASSPTGSSYNEQFF. The CDR3 nucleotides read TGTGCCAGCAGCCCGACAGGAAGCTCCTACAATGAGCAGTTCTTC.

The chain's CDR3 is CASSFSRGGSYNEQFF. CDR3 DNA: TGTGCCAGCAGTTTTAGCAGGGGCGGGAGTTACAATGAGCAGTTCTTC. The chain uses TRBV7-9 and TRBJ2-1, with D maybe TRBD2 (7 bases). Germline CDR1 reads SEHNR; CDR2 reads FQNEAQ (reference sequence). The CDR3 covers 16 residues. With 6 bases removed from V and 4 bases from J, the gap between germline ends came to 19 bases.

The chain recombines TRBV27 with TRBJ2-5; tentative D call: TRBD2 (6 bases). The CDR3 runs 16 residues. Germline CDR1 and CDR2: MNHEY and SMNVEV (reference sequence). V dropped 5 bases and J dropped 5 bases, with 21 bases sitting between them. The CDR3 is CASSLLATRGGETQYF. CDR3 DNA: TGTGCCAGCAGTCTACTTGCGACTAGGGGTGGGGAGACCCAGTACTTC.

As DNA, the CDR3 is TGCAGCGTTGACGCCGGAAGCACAGATACGCAGTATTTT. Its translation: CSVDAGSTDTQYF. The rearrangement links TRBV29-1 to TRBJ2-3; D is undetermined. The CDR3 covers 13 residues. V was cut by 3 bases and J by 0 bases, with 7 bases left in between. Germline V gene data show CDR1 as SQVTM and CDR2 as ANQGSEA.

This clone was detected once. The CDR3 reads CASSFSWGFNEKLFF. In nucleotides, the CDR3 is TGTGCCAGCAGTTTCAGCTGGGGGTTTAATGAAAAACTGTTTTTT. The gene calls are TRBV27 and TRBJ1-4, with D possibly TRBD1 on 5 matching bases. V was cut by 3 bases and J by 4 bases, with 12 bases left in between. This CDR3 is 15 amino acids long. Germline V gene data show CDR1 as MNHEY and CDR2 as SMNVEV (reference sequence).

The chain has TRBV27 and TRBJ2-1, with TRBD2 matching 10 bases. The CDR3 is 16 amino acids. J was trimmed by 10 bases and V by 5 bases; bases with no gene match: 14. Per germline, CDR1 MNHEY and CDR2 SMNVEV (reference sequence). CDR3 nucleotide sequence: TGTGCCAGCAGTATCACTTTAGCGGGAGGCGTAGGGGAGCAGTTCTTC. Translating it yields CASSITLAGGVGEQFF.